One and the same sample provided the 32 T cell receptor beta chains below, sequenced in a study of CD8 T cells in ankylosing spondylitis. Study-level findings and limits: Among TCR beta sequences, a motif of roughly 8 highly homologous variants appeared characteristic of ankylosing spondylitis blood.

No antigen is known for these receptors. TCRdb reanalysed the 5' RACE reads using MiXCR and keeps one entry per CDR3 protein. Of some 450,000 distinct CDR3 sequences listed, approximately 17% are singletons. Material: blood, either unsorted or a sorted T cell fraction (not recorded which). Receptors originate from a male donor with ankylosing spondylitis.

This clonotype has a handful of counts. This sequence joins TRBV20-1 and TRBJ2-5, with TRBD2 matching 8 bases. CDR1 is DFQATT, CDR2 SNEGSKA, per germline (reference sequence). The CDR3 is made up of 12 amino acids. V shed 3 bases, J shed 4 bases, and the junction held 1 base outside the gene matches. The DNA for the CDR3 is TGCAGTGCTAGCGGGGGGGGAGAGACCCAGTACTTC. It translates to CSASGGGETQYF.

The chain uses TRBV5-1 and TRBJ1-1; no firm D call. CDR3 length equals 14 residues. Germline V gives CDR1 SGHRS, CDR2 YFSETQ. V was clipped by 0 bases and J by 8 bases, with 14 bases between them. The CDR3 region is CASSLEPDGKEAFF. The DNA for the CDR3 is TGCGCCAGCAGCTTGGAACCAGACGGAAAGGAAGCTTTCTTT.

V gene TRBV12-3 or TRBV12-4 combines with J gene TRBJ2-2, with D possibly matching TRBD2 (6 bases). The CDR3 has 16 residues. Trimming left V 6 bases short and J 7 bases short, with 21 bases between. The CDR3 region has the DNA TGTGCCAGCAGCCGAAGCGGGTTAGGACATCGCGGGGAGCTGTTTTTT. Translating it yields CASSRSGLGHRGELFF.

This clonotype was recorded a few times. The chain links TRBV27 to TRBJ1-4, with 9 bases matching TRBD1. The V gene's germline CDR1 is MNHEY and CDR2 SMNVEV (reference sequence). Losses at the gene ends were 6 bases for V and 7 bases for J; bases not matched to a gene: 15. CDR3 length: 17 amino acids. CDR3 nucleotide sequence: TGTGCCAGCAGCCCGGACAGGGGTGTTAGTATGGGTGAAAAACTGTTTTTT. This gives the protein CASSPDRGVSMGEKLFF. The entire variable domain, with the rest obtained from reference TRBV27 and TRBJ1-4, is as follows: EAQVTQNPRYLITVTGKKLTVTCSQNMNHEYMSWYRQDPGLGLRQIYYSMNVEVTDKGDVPEGYKVSRKEKRNFPLILESPSPNQTSLYFCASSPDRGVSMGEKLFFGSGTQLSVL.

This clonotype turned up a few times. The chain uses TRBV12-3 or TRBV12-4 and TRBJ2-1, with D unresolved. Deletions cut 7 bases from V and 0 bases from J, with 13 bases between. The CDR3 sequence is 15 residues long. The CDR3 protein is CASTAGSSSYNEQFF. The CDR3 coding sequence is TGTGCCAGCACCGCCGGGTCCAGCTCCTACAATGAGCAGTTCTTC.

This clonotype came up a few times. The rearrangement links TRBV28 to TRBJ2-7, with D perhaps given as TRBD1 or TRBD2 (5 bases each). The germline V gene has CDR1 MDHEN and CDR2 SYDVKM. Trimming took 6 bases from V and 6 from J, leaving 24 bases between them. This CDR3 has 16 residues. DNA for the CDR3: TGTGCCAGCAGACCCCAGCCCGGGGCTATGCTACGCGAGCAGTACTTC. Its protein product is CASRPQPGAMLREQYF.

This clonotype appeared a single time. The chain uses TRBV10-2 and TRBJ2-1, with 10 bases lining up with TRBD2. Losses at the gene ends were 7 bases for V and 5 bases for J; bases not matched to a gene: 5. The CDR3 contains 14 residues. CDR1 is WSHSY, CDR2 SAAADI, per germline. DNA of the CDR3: TGCGCCAGCACCGGACTAGCGGCAGACAATGAGCAGTTCTTC. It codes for CASTGLAADNEQFF.

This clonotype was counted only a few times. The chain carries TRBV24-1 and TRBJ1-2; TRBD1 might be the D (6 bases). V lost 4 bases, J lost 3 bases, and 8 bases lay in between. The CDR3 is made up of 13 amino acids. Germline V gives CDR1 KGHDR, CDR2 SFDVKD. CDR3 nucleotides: TGTGCCACCAGTGAAGGGGGAGACTATGGCTACACCTTC. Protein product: CATSEGGDYGYTF.

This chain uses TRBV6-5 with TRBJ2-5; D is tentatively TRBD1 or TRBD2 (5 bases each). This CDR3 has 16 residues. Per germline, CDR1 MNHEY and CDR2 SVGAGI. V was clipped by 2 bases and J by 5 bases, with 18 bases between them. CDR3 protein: CASSYVGPREGETQYF. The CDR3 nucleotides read TGTGCCAGCAGTTACGTCGGGCCTCGAGAGGGGGAGACCCAGTACTTC.

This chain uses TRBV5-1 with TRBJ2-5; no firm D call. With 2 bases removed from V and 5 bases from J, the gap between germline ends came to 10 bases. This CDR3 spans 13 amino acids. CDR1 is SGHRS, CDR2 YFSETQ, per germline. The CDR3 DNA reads TGCGCCAGCAGCTTAGGAGACGTGGAGACCCAGTACTTC. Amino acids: CASSLGDVETQYF. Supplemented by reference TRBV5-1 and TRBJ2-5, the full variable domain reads KAGVTQTPRYLIKTRGQQVTLSCSPISGHRSVSWYQQTPGQGLQFLFEYFSETQRNKGNFPGRFSGRQFSNSRSEMNVSTLELGDSALYLCASSLGDVETQYFGPGTRLLVL.

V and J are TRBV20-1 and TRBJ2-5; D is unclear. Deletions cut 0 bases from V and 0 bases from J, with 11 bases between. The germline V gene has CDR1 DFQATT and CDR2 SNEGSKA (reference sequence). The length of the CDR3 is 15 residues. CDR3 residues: CSARDPKSYQETQYF. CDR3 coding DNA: TGCAGTGCTAGAGATCCTAAGTCGTACCAAGAGACCCAGTACTTC.

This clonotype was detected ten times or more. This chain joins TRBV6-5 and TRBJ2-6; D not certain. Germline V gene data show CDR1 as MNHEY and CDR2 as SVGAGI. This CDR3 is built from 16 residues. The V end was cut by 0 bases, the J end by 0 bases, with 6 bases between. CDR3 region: CASSYSLRSGANVLTF. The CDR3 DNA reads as TGTGCCAGCAGTTACTCTCTACGCTCTGGGGCCAACGTCCTGACTTTC.

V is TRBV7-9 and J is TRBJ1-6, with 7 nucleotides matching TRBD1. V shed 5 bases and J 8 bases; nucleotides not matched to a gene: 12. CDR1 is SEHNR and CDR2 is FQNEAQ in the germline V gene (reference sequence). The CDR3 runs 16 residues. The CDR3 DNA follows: TGTGCCAGCAGCCCTAGAAGGGCAGGGGGGTATTCACCCCTCCACTTT. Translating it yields CASSPRRAGGYSPLHF.

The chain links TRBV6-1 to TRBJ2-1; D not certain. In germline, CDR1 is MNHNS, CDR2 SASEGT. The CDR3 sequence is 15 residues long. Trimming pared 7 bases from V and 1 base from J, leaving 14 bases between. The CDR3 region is CASIRSANSYNEQFF. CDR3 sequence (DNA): TGTGCCAGCATCAGGTCTGCTAATTCCTACAATGAGCAGTTCTTC.

CDR3 DNA: TGCAGTGCTACTGCCAGTCCCTGGATTCGTGGGGCCAACGTCCTGACTTTC. Translated, it gives CSATASPWIRGANVLTF. V and J are TRBV20-1 and TRBJ2-6, with D hard to call. Per the germline V gene, CDR1 is DFQATT and CDR2 is SNEGSKA (reference sequence). This CDR3 spans 17 amino acids. The V gene lost 4 bases and the J gene lost 3 bases, with 19 bases spanning the gap.

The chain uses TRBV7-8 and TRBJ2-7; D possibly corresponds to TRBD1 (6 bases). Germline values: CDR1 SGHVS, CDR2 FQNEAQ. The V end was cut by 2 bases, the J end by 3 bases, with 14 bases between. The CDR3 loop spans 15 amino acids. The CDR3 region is CASSLWGEGVYEQYF. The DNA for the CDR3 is TGTGCCAGCAGCTTATGGGGCGAGGGGGTCTACGAGCAGTACTTC.

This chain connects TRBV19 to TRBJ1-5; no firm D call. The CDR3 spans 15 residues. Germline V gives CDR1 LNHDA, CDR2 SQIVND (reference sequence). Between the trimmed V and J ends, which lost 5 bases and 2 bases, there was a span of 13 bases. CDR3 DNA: TGTGCCAGTAGTCCCGGTGGGTACCGCAATCAGCCCCAGCATTTT. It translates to CASSPGGYRNQPQHF.

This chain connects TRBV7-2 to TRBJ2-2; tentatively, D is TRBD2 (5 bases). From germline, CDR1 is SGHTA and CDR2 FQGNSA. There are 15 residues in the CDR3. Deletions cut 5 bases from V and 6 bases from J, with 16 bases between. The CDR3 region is CASSLTGSGAGELFF. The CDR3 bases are TGTGCCAGCAGCCTAACTGGGAGCGGCGCCGGGGAGCTGTTTTTT.

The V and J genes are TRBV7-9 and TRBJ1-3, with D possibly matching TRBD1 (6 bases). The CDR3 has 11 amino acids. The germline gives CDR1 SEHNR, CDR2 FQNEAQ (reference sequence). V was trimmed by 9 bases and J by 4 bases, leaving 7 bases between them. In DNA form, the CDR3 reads TGTGCCAGTGACAGGGGAAACACCATATATTTT. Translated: CASDRGNTIYF.

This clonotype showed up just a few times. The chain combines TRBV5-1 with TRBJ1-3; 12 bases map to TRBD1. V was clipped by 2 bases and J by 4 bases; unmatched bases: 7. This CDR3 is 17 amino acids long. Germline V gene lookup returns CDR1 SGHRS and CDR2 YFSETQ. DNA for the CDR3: TGCGCCAGCAGCTTCGGGGGGACAGGGGGCTCCGGAAACACCATATATTTT. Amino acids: CASSFGGTGGSGNTIYF.

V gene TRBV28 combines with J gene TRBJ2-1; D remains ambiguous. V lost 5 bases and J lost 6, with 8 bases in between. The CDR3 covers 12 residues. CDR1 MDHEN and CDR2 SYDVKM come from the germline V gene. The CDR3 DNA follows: TGTGCCAGCAGTCCCCCCCGCAATGAGCAGTTCTTC. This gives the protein CASSPPRNEQFF.

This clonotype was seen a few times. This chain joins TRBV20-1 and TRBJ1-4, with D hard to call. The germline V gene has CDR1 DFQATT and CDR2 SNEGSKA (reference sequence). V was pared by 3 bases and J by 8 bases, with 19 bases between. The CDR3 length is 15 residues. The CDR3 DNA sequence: TGCAGTGCTAGGCCCCCCGTCGGGGATTGGGAAAAACTGTTTTTT. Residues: CSARPPVGDWEKLFF.

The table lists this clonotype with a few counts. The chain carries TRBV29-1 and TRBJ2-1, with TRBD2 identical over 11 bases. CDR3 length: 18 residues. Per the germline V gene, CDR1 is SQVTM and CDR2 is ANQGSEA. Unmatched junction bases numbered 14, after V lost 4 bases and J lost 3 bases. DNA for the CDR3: TGCAGCGTTGTCCCAAGAAGTAGCGGGGGGGCCTTCTACAATGAGCAGTTCTTC. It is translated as CSVVPRSSGGAFYNEQFF.

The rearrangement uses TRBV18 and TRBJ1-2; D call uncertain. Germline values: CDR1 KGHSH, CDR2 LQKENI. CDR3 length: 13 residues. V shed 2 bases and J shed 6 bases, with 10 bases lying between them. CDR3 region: CASSPYVGNGYTF. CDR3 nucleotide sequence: TGTGCCAGCTCACCATACGTAGGGAATGGCTACACCTTC.

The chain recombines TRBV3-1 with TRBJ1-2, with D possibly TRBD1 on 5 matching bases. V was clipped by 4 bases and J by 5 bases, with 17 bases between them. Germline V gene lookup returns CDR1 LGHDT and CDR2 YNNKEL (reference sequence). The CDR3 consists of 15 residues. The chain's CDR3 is CASSLTFQGVYGYTF. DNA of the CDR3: TGTGCCAGCAGCCTCACGTTCCAGGGTGTGTATGGCTACACCTTC.

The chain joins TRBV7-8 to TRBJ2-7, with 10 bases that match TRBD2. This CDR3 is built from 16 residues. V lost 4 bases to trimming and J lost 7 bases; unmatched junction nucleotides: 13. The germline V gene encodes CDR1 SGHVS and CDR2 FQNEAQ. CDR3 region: CASSSSQRGGLREQYF. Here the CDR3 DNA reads TGTGCCAGCAGCTCCTCTCAGCGGGGGGGCCTAAGGGAGCAGTACTTC. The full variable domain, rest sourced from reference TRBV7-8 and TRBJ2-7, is GAGVSQSPRYKVAKRGQDVALRCDPISGHVSLFWYQQALGQGPEFLTYFQNEAQLDKSGLPSDRFFAERPEGSVSTLKIQRTQQEDSAVYLCASSSSQRGGLREQYFGPGTRLTVT.

CDR3 DNA: TGCAGTGCTAGAGAAGGGGGAGGGAACACAGATACGCAGTATTTT. It is translated as CSAREGGGNTDTQYF. V gene TRBV20-1 combines with J gene TRBJ2-3; a possible D gene is TRBD2 (7 bases). V was trimmed by 0 bases and J by 2 bases, leaving 12 bases between them. Germline loops: CDR1 DFQATT, CDR2 SNEGSKA (reference sequence). The CDR3 sequence is 15 residues long.

CDR3 amino acids: CASSESGQGKNQPQHF. As DNA, the CDR3 is TGTGCCAGCAGTGAATCCGGACAGGGTAAAAATCAGCCCCAGCATTTT. The chain joins TRBV2 to TRBJ1-5; 8 nucleotides match TRBD1. The length of the CDR3 is 16 residues. CDR1 is SNHLY and CDR2 is FYNNEI in the germline V gene. V lost 2 bases and J lost 4; bases outside the gene matches: 7.

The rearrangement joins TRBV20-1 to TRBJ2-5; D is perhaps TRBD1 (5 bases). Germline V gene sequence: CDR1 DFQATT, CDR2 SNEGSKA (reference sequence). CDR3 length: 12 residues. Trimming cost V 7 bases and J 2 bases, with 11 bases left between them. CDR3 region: CSDRTVQETQYF. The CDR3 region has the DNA TGCAGTGACAGGACCGTACAAGAGACCCAGTACTTC.

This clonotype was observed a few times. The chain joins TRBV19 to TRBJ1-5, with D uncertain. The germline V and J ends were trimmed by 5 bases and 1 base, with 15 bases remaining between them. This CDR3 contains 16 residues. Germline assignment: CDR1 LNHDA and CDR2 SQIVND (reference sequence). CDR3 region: CASSPNTGGSNQPQHF. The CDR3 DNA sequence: TGTGCCAGTAGTCCTAATACCGGCGGGAGCAATCAGCCCCAGCATTTT.

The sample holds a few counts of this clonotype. The CDR3 nucleotides are TGTGCCAGCAGTTTAGAGGGAGGGGGACTAGCGGGATCTTTCGAGCAGTACTTC. It encodes CASSLEGGGLAGSFEQYF. The genes are TRBV28 and TRBJ2-7; 13 nucleotides align to TRBD2. J was trimmed by 6 bases and V by 2 bases; bases with no gene match: 13. The germline V gene encodes CDR1 MDHEN and CDR2 SYDVKM. This CDR3 has 18 residues. Full variable domain (rest looked up from reference TRBV28 and TRBJ2-7): DVKVTQSSRYLVKRTGEKVFLECVQDMDHENMFWYRQDPGLGLRLIYFSYDVKMKEKGDIPEGYSVSREKKERFSLILESASTNQTSMYLCASSLEGGGLAGSFEQYFGPGTRLTVT.

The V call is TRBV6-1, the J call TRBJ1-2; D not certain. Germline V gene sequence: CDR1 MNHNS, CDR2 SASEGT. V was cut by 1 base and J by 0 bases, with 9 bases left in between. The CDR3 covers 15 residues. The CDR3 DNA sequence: TGTGCCAGCAGTGAAGGTTCCAGGACTAACTATGGCTACACCTTC. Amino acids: CASSEGSRTNYGYTF.